The TCR beta chain described here comes from a study of blood T cell repertoires in COVID-19 (dated by TCRdb to the early 2020s). Broadly, across the study: Collaborator samples came from the United States, Italy and Spain and covered acute and convalescent phases of COVID-19. The material from the prospective study consisted of cDNA or gDNA derived from T cells, B-cell-depleted T cells, or PBMCs. Subjects who had been exposed to COVID-19, were actively infected with it, or had recovered from it provided the deeply sampled blood TCRbeta repertoires that made up the dataset. The repertoires were released in a freely available public database intended as a resource for research on the immune response to SARS-CoV-2. The samples were drawn from two sources: the first 160 participants of the ongoing ImmuneRACE study, and 950 to 1,500 subjects contributed by 6 global collaborators. Nearly every sample came with metadata listing a de-identified subject ID, COVID-19 status, age in years and sex. Where available, HLA class I and class II types were obtained from metadata supplied by the sample provider rather than from assay-based typing. Results and caveats for the whole study, not just this receptor: How much clinical and demographic metadata was included differed by source and by participant, and the metadata was provided uncurated.

A remark on this clone: The target of this receptor is not known. Per-base quality was not reported, and no clone a single base away is much larger than it.

TCRbeta CDR3 regions were amplified from genomic DNA using the immunoSEQ Assay, a bias-controlled multiplex PCR. The authors' pipeline ran thus. The number of nucleated cells in each sample was estimated from the amplification of reference gene primers within the assay. Sequence reads were collapsed and filtered to measure the absolute abundance of every unique TCRbeta CDR3 rearrangement. For each sample, productive Simpson clonality was calculated as the square root of Simpson's diversity index across productive rearrangements. Not all clones reach the TCRdb copy of this immuneACCESS table, which keeps in-frame sequences only. Checked studies attribute under half of the gap to unresolved V genes and leave the rest unexplained. Clone size and V and J calls were adopted from that table, with D and trimming inferred from the DNA. The sample yields under 550,000 clones; 85% to 90% were counted once. The top ten clonotypes cover less than 0.95% of the sample.

The CDR3 spans 13 residues, from the cysteine through the phenylalanine. Here the CDR3 DNA is all that survives: 39 bases in frame from base 1. CDR1 and CDR2, per the germline V gene, are SGHTS and YDEGEE. The V and J ends are trimmed by 1 base and 4 bases, leaving 8 bases between them. In Seattle, one collaborating source enrolled patients while the infection was active and tracked those patients longitudinally over the course of disease. Whole blood was collected in K2EDTA tubes by collaborating institutions according to the institutions' own protocols. For TCRbeta analysis, collaborator samples were shipped as frozen whole blood, as isolated PBMCs, or as DNA extracted from either sample type.

Here the chain combines TRBV5-8 and TRBJ1-2, with TRBD1 perhaps the D gene, on 5 matching bases. The receptor's source is a young man with COVID-19, enrolled during active disease. The material sequenced was peripheral blood. The base sequence is TGTGCCAGCAGCTTGAGGGGCGCCTATGGCTACACCTTC. Translation gives CASSLRGAYGYTF.